The next 12 T cell receptor beta chains were all read from a single sample in a study of T cells in Graves' hyperthyroidism and ophthalmopathy. From RNA transcripts, TCR beta CDR3 regions were amplified. HTBI primers drove first-round RT-PCR of the TCR CDR3. MiXCR, run by TCRdb on the multiplex PCR reads, gives a single entry per CDR3 protein. The sample holds around 620,000 distinct CDR3 sequences, 15% to 20% seen once. Source material: blood. The source is a woman aged 25 to 45 with Graves' hyperthyroidism.

V usage is TRBV25-1 and J usage is TRBJ2-1, with TRBD1 as a possible D gene (6 bases). CDR3 length: 17 amino acids. Trimming shortened V by 2 bases and J by 6 bases, and 20 bases separated the two germline ends. The germline V gene encodes CDR1 MGHDK and CDR2 SYGVNS. DNA of the CDR3: TGTGCCAGCAGTGAAAGAAGGCGGACAGACTCCACCAATGAGCAGTTCTTC. Encoded protein: CASSERRRTDSTNEQFF.

The J gene is TRBJ2-2, the V gene TRBV9; D might be TRBD1 (5 bases). Germline V lookup: CDR1 SGDLS, CDR2 YYNGEE. The CDR3 runs to 15 residues. V was cut by 1 base and J by 0 bases, with 7 bases left in between. As DNA, the CDR3 is TGTGCCAGCAGCGTAATGACAGCGAACACCGGGGAGCTGTTTTTT. Residues: CASSVMTANTGELFF.

The table lists this clonotype with many counts. The V call is TRBV20-1, the J call TRBJ1-1; D uncertain. V lost 3 bases and J 0 bases, leaving 11 bases between the germline ends. CDR1 is DFQATT and CDR2 is SNEGSKA in the germline V gene (reference sequence). The CDR3 loop spans 14 amino acids. The CDR3 nucleotides are TGCAGTGCTAGGGGTCCCTCTATGAACACTGAAGCTTTCTTT. This encodes CSARGPSMNTEAFF.

Ten or more counts support this clonotype. The rearrangement uses TRBV10-3 and TRBJ2-7, with D possibly matching TRBD2 (5 bases). CDR1 ENHRY and CDR2 SYGVKD come from the germline V gene. The CDR3 loop spans 14 amino acids. The V gene lost 11 bases and the J gene lost 1 base, with 18 bases spanning the gap. The CDR3 DNA follows: TGTGCCTCCCAAGGGCCTAGCAGTTCCTACGAGCAGTACTTC. Amino acids: CASQGPSSSYEQYF.

The rearrangement links TRBV3-2 to TRBJ2-1; the table's D gene call, TRBD2, was not cross checked with the DNA. TRBV3-2 is reported as a pseudogene. The CDR3 is made up of 16 amino acids. The CDR3 nucleotides read TGTGCCAGCAGCCAAGATGGGCTAGCGGGGATAAATGAGCAGTTCTTC. This encodes CASSQDGLAGINEQFF.

The table lists this clonotype with many counts. The rearrangement uses TRBV2 and TRBJ2-5, with 16 bases identical to TRBD2. V shed 10 bases and J 4 bases; nucleotides not matched to a gene: 12. Germline V gene sequence: CDR1 SNHLY, CDR2 FYNNEI. The CDR3 extends over 17 amino acids. CDR3 DNA: TGTGCCACCCCAACGGGACTAGCGGGAGGGATGGGAGAGACCCAGTACTTC. Encoded protein: CATPTGLAGGMGETQYF.

This clonotype was seen ten or more times. CDR3 sequence: CASSPRTVNTDTQYF. The CDR3, as DNA: TGTGCCAGCTCACCGAGGACGGTAAACACAGATACGCAGTATTTT. The chain combines TRBV18 with TRBJ2-3; D ambiguous. V was cut by 3 bases and J by 2 bases, with 12 bases left in between. The V gene's germline CDR1 is KGHSH and CDR2 LQKENI. CDR3 size: 15 residues.

This clonotype was detected many times. This rearrangement joins TRBV14 to TRBJ2-1; D is uncertain. The ends were cut back, 5 bases at V and 7 bases at J, with 15 bases in the middle. The germline V gene has CDR1 SGHDN and CDR2 FVKESK. There are 14 residues in the CDR3. DNA for the CDR3: TGTGCCAGCAGCGCTGGTGCATCGGTGAATGAGCAGTTCTTC. Its translation: CASSAGASVNEQFF. The entire variable domain, with the rest obtained from reference TRBV14 and TRBJ2-1, is as follows: EAGVTQFPSHSVIEKGQTVTLRCDPISGHDNLYWYRRVMGKEIKFLLHFVKESKQDESGMPNNRFLAERTGGTYSTLKVQPAELEDSGVYFCASSAGASVNEQFFGPGTRLTVL.

This clonotype was counted only a few times. This chain joins TRBV24-1 and TRBJ2-7; 12 nucleotides agree with TRBD2. The CDR3 is 14 amino acids. The germline gives CDR1 KGHDR, CDR2 SFDVKD. V shed 9 bases and J 6 bases; nucleotides not matched to a gene: 8. The CDR3 region has the DNA TGTGCCACCGGACCCGGACTAGCGGGAACCGAGCAGTACTTC. It codes for CATGPGLAGTEQYF.

The chain combines TRBV6-2 or TRBV6-3 with TRBJ1-2; D ambiguous. CDR1 is MNHEY, CDR2 SVGEGT, per germline. V lost 7 bases to trimming and J lost 6 bases, with 18 bases between them. This CDR3 is built from 14 residues. The CDR3 loop is CASTTREASHGYTF. DNA for the CDR3: TGTGCCAGCACTACCCGGGAGGCATCACATGGCTACACCTTC.

This clonotype was seen many times. The V call is TRBV7-3, the J call TRBJ2-7, with TRBD2 matching 8 bases. Germline trimming cut 2 bases from V and 3 bases from J; bases unmatched to any gene: 6. Germline V gene lookup returns CDR1 SGHTA and CDR2 FQGTGA. This CDR3 has 15 residues. CDR3 sequence reads: CASSLEASGFYEQYF. The CDR3 DNA sequence: TGTGCCAGCAGCTTAGAGGCTAGCGGGTTCTACGAGCAGTACTTC.

This clonotype was seen many times. The chain uses TRBV30 and TRBJ2-7; 11 bases map to TRBD2. Germline V CDR1 and CDR2: GTSNPN, SVGIG (reference sequence). The CDR3 spans 16 residues. The V gene end was trimmed by 0 bases and the J gene end by 6 bases; junction bases not matched to a gene: 10. CDR3: CAWSVLGTSGSSEQYF. The CDR3 DNA sequence: TGTGCCTGGAGTGTACTGGGTACTAGCGGGAGTAGCGAGCAGTACTTC.